This T cell receptor (beta chain) was recorded in a study of cytomegalovirus exposure and HLA in healthy donors. Notes on this clone: Its cognate antigen is unknown.

PCR involved 60 Vbeta and 13 Jbeta primers. The method was immunoSEQ multiplex PCR; TCRdb's version includes in-frame clones alone and lacks a portion of them. The sample holds roughly 150,000 clones; roughly 74% are singletons and the top ten take around 11%. Study outcomes and limitations: There were under 200 TCR beta chains listed as cytomegalovirus-associated.

This TCR derives from a man younger than 35 in good health and CMV-seropositive. The material sequenced was PBMCs.

CDR3 amino acids: CASSQILAGEYEQYF. The CDR3 nucleotides read TGCGCCAGCAGCCAAATTCTAGCGGGAGAATACGAGCAGTACTTC. This sequence joins TRBV4-1 and TRBJ2-7; 10 bases are a match to TRBD2. Germline assignment: CDR1 MGHRA and CDR2 YSYEKL. The CDR3 sequence is 15 residues long. The J segment lost 4 bases and the V segment lost 2 bases, leaving 5 bases of the junction unmatched.